A single sample gave rise to the 30 T cell receptor beta chains below, sequenced in a study of T cells after yellow fever vaccination. Using its own MiXCR run on the 5' RACE reads, TCRdb lists one record per CDR3 protein. Of about 68,000 distinct CDR3 sequences in the sample, under 8% are singletons; the top ten hold 35% to 40%. The specimen comprised CD8+ T cells sorted from PBMCs, sampled around 45 days after the first yellow fever vaccination. The receptors here all came from a man aged 18 to 30 who received the YFV17D yellow fever vaccine.

This clonotype was seen ten or more times. The CDR3 protein is CASSQVVDTGQKNIQYF. CDR3 in DNA: TGTGCCAGCAGCCAAGTCGTGGATACGGGACAGAAAAACATTCAGTACTTC. J is TRBJ2-4 and V is TRBV3-1; TRBD1 aligns across 7 bases. This CDR3 is built from 17 residues. Trimming removed 1 base from V and 4 bases from J; junction bases left unmatched: 10. Germline CDR1 and CDR2: LGHDT and YNNKEL (reference sequence).

V usage is TRBV12-3 or TRBV12-4 and J usage is TRBJ2-7; maybe TRBD1 (5 bases). The CDR3 length is 12 residues. V dropped 4 bases and J dropped 4 bases, with 8 bases sitting between them. Here the CDR3 reads CASSSRDYEQYF. CDR3 sequence (DNA): TGTGCCAGCAGTTCCAGGGATTACGAGCAGTACTTC.

The V and J genes are TRBV27 and TRBJ1-2; D ambiguous. Trimming stripped 2 bases from V and 4 bases from J, with 8 bases between. The length of the CDR3 is 13 residues. Germline V lookup: CDR1 MNHEY, CDR2 SMNVEV (reference sequence). The CDR3 bases are TGTGCCAGCAGTTTACGCACGTCCTATGGCTACACCTTC. Encoded protein: CASSLRTSYGYTF.

Concerning this clonotype: A much larger clone lies a single base off, so this may be a read error. The chain combines TRBV15 with TRBJ2-5, with D maybe TRBD2 (6 bases). Trimming removed 8 bases at V and 7 bases at J, with 14 bases between. The CDR3 length is 12 residues. Germline V gene sequence: CDR1 LNHNV, CDR2 YYDKDF (reference sequence). The DNA of the CDR3 is TGTGCCACCGGTCTCGGAGGGTGGACCCAGTACTTC. Residues: CATGLGGWTQYF.

This clonotype was seen repeatedly, ten times or more. This chain links TRBV11-1 with TRBJ2-1, with 7 nucleotides matching TRBD2. The ends lost 3 bases at V and 8 bases at J; junction bases unmatched: 4. The CDR3 has 13 amino acids. CDR1 is SGHAT, CDR2 FQDESV, per germline (reference sequence). The CDR3 DNA sequence: TGTGCCAGCAGCTTTGGACTAGGCGATGAGCAGTTCTTC. As protein: CASSFGLGDEQFF.

This clonotype was seen at least ten times. The chain carries TRBV6-5 and TRBJ2-2, with 11 nucleotides matching TRBD2. The V gene end was trimmed by 0 bases and the J gene end by 3 bases; junction bases not matched to a gene: 0. Germline CDR1 is MNHEY and CDR2 is SVGAGI. The CDR3 spans 16 residues. The CDR3 DNA follows: TGTGCCAGCAGTTACTCACTAGCGGGGGACACCGGGGAGCTGTTTTTT. Its protein is CASSYSLAGDTGELFF.

This clonotype was seen at least ten times. DNA for the CDR3: TGCGCCAGCAGCCTGTGGAAGAGGGCGAACACCGGGGAGCTGTTTTTT. Protein: CASSLWKRANTGELFF. The chain links TRBV4-1 to TRBJ2-2, with a tentative D call TRBD2 (5 bases). The CDR3 totals 16 residues. The V end was cut by 4 bases, the J end by 0 bases, with 12 bases between. Per germline, CDR1 MGHRA and CDR2 YSYEKL.

This clonotype was observed at least ten times. CDR3 DNA: TGTGCCAGCAGCACTAGGTTAGCCGGCCCCACCGGGGAGCTGTTTTTT. This translates into CASSTRLAGPTGELFF. The chain couples TRBV7-2 to TRBJ2-2, with a tentative D call TRBD2 (5 bases). The germline CDR1 and CDR2 sequences are SGHTA and FQGNSA. This CDR3 has 16 residues. The V gene lost 5 bases and the J gene lost 4 bases, with 17 bases spanning the gap.

This clonotype was found many times. The rearrangement joins TRBV4-3 to TRBJ1-5, with 10 bases identical to TRBD1. CDR3 length: 16 amino acids. CDR1 and CDR2 (germline): LGHNA, YSLEER. J gave up 6 bases and V 1 base, and 6 bases lay outside the gene matches. The CDR3 nucleotides are TGCGCCAGCAGCCAAGGGGGACAGGGGTCGTTTCAGCCCCAGCATTTT. Translated: CASSQGGQGSFQPQHF.

This clonotype was counted many times. The CDR3 DNA reads TGCGCCAGCAGCCAAGATTCCGGGGGGGCCGGTGAGCAGTTCTTC. Translating gives CASSQDSGGAGEQFF. The chain couples TRBV4-1 to TRBJ2-1; 8 bases are a match to TRBD2. This CDR3 has 15 residues. The germline gives CDR1 MGHRA, CDR2 YSYEKL. V shed 0 bases, J shed 9 bases, and the junction held 7 bases outside the gene matches.

This clonotype was seen a handful of times. V usage is TRBV27 and J usage is TRBJ2-3, with TRBD2 matching over 10 bases. Trimming cost V 6 bases and J 0 bases; bases outside gene matches: 12. The CDR3 has 18 amino acids. Per the germline V gene, CDR1 is MNHEY and CDR2 is SMNVEV (reference sequence). The CDR3 sequence: CASSPAAGGTSSTDTQYF. The CDR3 nucleotides are TGTGCCAGCAGCCCGGCAGCGGGGGGGACGTCTAGCACAGATACGCAGTATTTT.

This clonotype was found many times. V and J are TRBV4-1 and TRBJ1-1, with TRBD1 matching over 11 bases. J was trimmed by 4 bases and V by 1 base; bases with no gene match: 2. The length of the CDR3 is 15 residues. Germline lookup yields CDR1 MGHRA and CDR2 YSYEKL. The CDR3 bases are TGCGCCAGCAGCCAAGGGACAGGGGGCGGCACTGAAGCTTTCTTT. Its translation is CASSQGTGGGTEAFF.

This clonotype was seen a handful of times. The chain couples TRBV12-3 or TRBV12-4 to TRBJ1-6; the D gene is possibly TRBD1 (6 bases). V lost 5 bases, J lost 8 bases, and 19 bases lay in between. The CDR3 covers 16 residues. This CDR3 reads CASSPQRGGMYSPLHF. The CDR3, as DNA: TGTGCCAGCAGTCCCCAACGGGGGGGCATGTATTCACCCCTCCACTTT.

This clonotype has ten or more counts. CDR3 sequence (DNA): TGCGCCAGCAGCTTGTCAGTCTCTAACTATGGCTACACCTTC. Its translation is CASSLSVSNYGYTF. The rearrangement joins TRBV5-1 to TRBJ1-2; D not certain. The V end lost 1 base, the J end lost 0 bases, and 7 bases lay between the germline ends. This CDR3 is 14 amino acids long. The germline CDR1 and CDR2 sequences are SGHRS and YFSETQ.

The rearrangement joins TRBV7-3 to TRBJ2-2; 8 bases line up with TRBD2. J gave up 6 bases and V 11 bases, and 17 bases lay outside the gene matches. Germline lookup yields CDR1 SGHTA and CDR2 FQGTGA. The CDR3 spans 16 residues. The CDR3 protein is CAHVPSRSGGAGELFF. In nucleotides, the CDR3 is TGTGCCCACGTACCATCCCGGTCCGGGGGGGCCGGGGAGCTGTTTTTT.

This clonotype was counted at least ten times. The chain is built from TRBV15 and TRBJ1-2; D call uncertain. This CDR3 contains 17 residues. Trimming shortened V by 0 bases and J by 3 bases, and 17 bases separated the two germline ends. Per germline, CDR1 LNHNV and CDR2 YYDKDF (reference sequence). The CDR3 region has the DNA TGTGCCACCAGCAGAGATTTTCCGGCGGAGACTTACTATGGCTACACCTTC. Translating it yields CATSRDFPAETYYGYTF.

This clonotype was detected ten times or more. V and J are TRBV6-2 or TRBV6-3 and TRBJ1-5, with 9 bases identical to TRBD1. Germline-derived CDR1 and CDR2 are MNHEY and SVGEGT. The CDR3 consists of 14 residues. Trimming took 2 bases from V and 4 from J; bases not matched to a gene: 0. In DNA, the CDR3 is TGTGCCAGCAGTTACGGGACAGGGAATCAGCCCCAGCATTTT. Translating gives CASSYGTGNQPQHF.

This clonotype occurred many times. This chain links TRBV7-9 with TRBJ2-3; a weak D match, TRBD1 (5 bases). The CDR3 runs 14 residues. V was clipped by 3 bases and J by 2 bases, with 9 bases between them. CDR1 is SEHNR and CDR2 is FQNEAQ in the germline V gene (reference sequence). Written as DNA, the CDR3 is TGTGCCAGCAGCTTCCCAGGGCCCACAGATACGCAGTATTTT. Its translation: CASSFPGPTDTQYF.

This clonotype was recorded a few times. The chain uses TRBV12-3 or TRBV12-4 and TRBJ2-3; D unresolved. Trimming left V 2 bases short and J 8 bases short, with 8 bases between. This CDR3 region has 12 residues. CDR3 amino acids: CASSLTIPTQYF. For the CDR3, the DNA is TGTGCCAGCAGTTTAACTATCCCTACGCAGTATTTT.

In this sample, this clonotype turned up a few times. The chain joins TRBV11-2 to TRBJ2-3; D unresolved. V was cut by 8 bases and J by 4 bases, with 16 bases left in between. The CDR3 has 14 residues. Germline values: CDR1 SGHAT, CDR2 FQNNGV. This chain's CDR3 is CASSTGLEADTQYF. DNA of the CDR3: TGTGCCAGCTCGACCGGCCTAGAAGCAGATACGCAGTATTTT.

This clonotype was seen a handful of times. The V and J genes are TRBV4-1 and TRBJ2-3; no definite D call. The CDR3 has 14 residues. Germline V gene data show CDR1 as MGHRA and CDR2 as YSYEKL. Trimming took off 3 bases at V and 2 bases at J, with 9 bases between the two ends. The CDR3 is CASSQLQNTDTQYF. In DNA form, the CDR3 reads TGCGCCAGCAGCCAGTTGCAGAACACAGATACGCAGTATTTT.

The chain carries TRBV5-1 and TRBJ2-5; possible D gene TRBD2, 6 bases. The length of the CDR3 is 16 residues. The germline V and J ends were trimmed by 3 bases and 9 bases, with 24 bases remaining between them. Germline lookup yields CDR1 SGHRS and CDR2 YFSETQ. The CDR3 region is CASSSSGRGEEEAQYF. CDR3 nucleotides: TGCGCCAGCAGCTCCTCCGGGCGGGGTGAAGAGGAGGCCCAGTACTTC.

This clonotype occurred a few times. This chain connects TRBV11-2 to TRBJ2-4; 10 positions agree with TRBD1. Germline values: CDR1 SGHAT, CDR2 FQNNGV. The CDR3 consists of 19 residues. V gave up 6 bases and J gave up 2 bases; unmatched junction bases: 16. The CDR3 DNA follows: TGTGCCAGCAGTCGGCGGGGGACAGGGGATTTGCCGACCAAAAACATTCAGTACTTC. Translating it yields CASSRRGTGDLPTKNIQYF.

This clonotype was seen ten or more times. The rearrangement uses TRBV6-2 or TRBV6-3 and TRBJ2-7; possible D gene TRBD2, 6 bases. The CDR3 contains 13 residues. V dropped 7 bases and J dropped 4 bases, with 14 bases sitting between them. CDR1 is MNHEY and CDR2 is SVGEGT in the germline V gene. The DNA for the CDR3 is TGTGCCAGCACCCCTCGCGGGGCATACGAGCAGTACTTC. Its translation is CASTPRGAYEQYF.

The chain is built from TRBV12-3 or TRBV12-4 and TRBJ1-2; D possibly corresponds to TRBD1 (6 bases). V lost 3 bases and J 4 bases, leaving 9 bases between the germline ends. The CDR3 runs 13 residues. The CDR3 protein is CASSFEQGYGYTF. CDR3 nucleotide sequence: TGTGCCAGCAGTTTTGAACAGGGCTATGGCTACACCTTC.

This clonotype was seen at least ten times. DNA of the CDR3: TGCAGTGCTAGAGATCGAGGGACAGGGGTTGAGACCCAGTACTTC. Amino acid sequence: CSARDRGTGVETQYF. The rearrangement uses TRBV20-1 and TRBJ2-5; 10 positions agree with TRBD1. Germline V lookup: CDR1 DFQATT, CDR2 SNEGSKA (reference sequence). V lost 0 bases and J lost 5; bases outside the gene matches: 6. The CDR3 spans 15 residues.

J is TRBJ2-1 and V is TRBV7-6; D is possibly TRBD1 or TRBD2 (5 bases each). The CDR3 is made up of 14 amino acids. Per the germline V gene, CDR1 is SGHVS and CDR2 is FNYEAQ. The V end lost 5 bases, the J end lost 8 bases, and 16 bases lay between the germline ends. The CDR3 DNA follows: TGTGCCAGCAGCCCCCTTGGGGGAGTCCATGAGCAGTTCTTC. It yields the protein CASSPLGGVHEQFF.

The chain couples TRBV4-3 to TRBJ2-3, with 10 positions matching TRBD2. The V and J ends lost 1 base and 2 bases, in that order; junction bases with no gene match: 3. The germline V gene has CDR1 LGHNA and CDR2 YSLEER. There are 16 residues in the CDR3. Here the CDR3 reads CASSQGLAGDTDTQYF. The DNA of the CDR3 is TGCGCCAGCAGCCAAGGCCTAGCGGGGGACACAGATACGCAGTATTTT.

This clonotype was seen at least ten times. The chain has TRBV29-1 and TRBJ2-4; maybe TRBD1 (6 bases). Germline lookup yields CDR1 SQVTM and CDR2 ANQGSEA. Trimming pared 4 bases from V and 6 bases from J, leaving 10 bases between. CDR3 length equals 12 residues. CDR3 in amino acids: CSVVEQGNIQYF. In DNA, the CDR3 is TGCAGCGTTGTGGAACAGGGAAACATTCAGTACTTC.

This clonotype has ten or more counts. The chain links TRBV6-1 to TRBJ1-3; 8 positions match TRBD1. V lost 5 bases to trimming and J lost 4 bases; unmatched junction nucleotides: 7. The germline V gene encodes CDR1 MNHNS and CDR2 SASEGT. The CDR3 length is 15 residues. In DNA, the CDR3 is TGTGCCAGCAGTCAAATACGACAGGGGGGAAACACCATATATTTT. Protein product: CASSQIRQGGNTIYF.